The subject of this entry is one T cell receptor beta chain. Which antigen it targets is not known. Base quality data are lacking; no much larger clone is found one base away. TCRbeta CDR3 regions were amplified from genomic DNA using the immunoSEQ Assay, a bias-controlled multiplex PCR. The source study handled its data this way. The number of nucleated cells in each sample was estimated by amplification of reference gene primers within the assay. Sequence reads were collapsed and filtered to measure the absolute abundance of every unique TCRbeta CDR3 rearrangement. For each sample, productive Simpson clonality was calculated as the square root of Simpson's diversity index over productive rearrangements. TCRdb took this table from immuneACCESS and kept in-frame rearrangements with V and J called. Such tables lack part of the clones; where checked against another copy, unresolved V genes explain under half of the gap, and the rest is unexplained. V, J and clone size were drawn from that table, and D and trimming were deduced from the DNA. The sample table shows some 300,000 clones, and about 90% are seen once. The ten largest clones represent roughly 2.9% of the sample.

The data originate from a study of blood T cell repertoires in COVID-19 (dated by TCRdb to between 2020 and 2021). In terms of the full investigation: Collaborator samples came from the United States, Italy and Spain and covered acute and convalescent phases of COVID-19. Subjects who had been exposed to COVID-19, were actively infected with it, or had recovered from it provided the deeply sampled blood TCRbeta repertoires that made up the dataset. Samples came from the ongoing ImmuneRACE study (first 160 participants) plus 1,254 subjects from 6 global collaborators. Where available, HLA class I and class II types were taken from metadata supplied by the sample provider and were not determined by assay-based typing. Nearly every sample came with metadata listing a de-identified subject ID, COVID-19 status, age in years and sex. A freely available public database, intended as a resource for researchers studying the immune response to SARS-CoV-2, is where the repertoires were released. The material from the prospective study consisted of cDNA or gDNA derived from T cells, B-cell-depleted T cells, or PBMCs.

Participants in the prospective study were aged roughly 18 to 89 years, lived in about two dozen United States geographic areas, and enrolled through a virtual design. Cohort assignment in the prospective study relied on participant-reported clinical history from a screening survey and a study questionnaire. Exposed participants had been in contact with someone with a PCR-confirmed or clinician-diagnosed COVID-19 case within 2 weeks of study entry. Each participant in the prospective study had whole blood, serum and a nasopharyngeal or oropharyngeal swab collected by mobile phlebotomists. Over an approximately 2-month period, participants in the prospective study had the option of providing additional blood draws and questionnaires. Prospective study blood samples were shipped either frozen or at room temperature before DNA extraction. Paper-wide results and their limitations: The amount of clinical and demographic metadata varied by source and participant and was provided uncurated.

The sequence came from a woman aged 45-60 years who had been exposed to COVID-19. The sequencing input was PBMCs or T cells enriched from blood (not recorded which).

The DNA sequence is TGTGCCACCGGACGGGTGGAGGGCTATGGCTACACCTTC. This gives the protein CATGRVEGYGYTF. The sequence joins TRBV27 to TRBJ1-2, with the D gene uncertain. CDR1 and CDR2, looked up from the germline V gene (reference sequence), are MNHEY and SMNVEV. The CDR3 starts with the cysteine, ends with the phenylalanine, and has 13 residues. The entry retains the CDR3 DNA only, 39 bases that are in frame from base 1. V is clipped by 10 bases and J by 4 bases, and the sequence between their germline boundaries is 16 bases long.